These T cell receptor beta chains were read from a single sample in a study of CD8 T cells in ankylosing spondylitis. TCRdb recomputed calls from the 5' RACE reads with MiXCR, one row per CDR3 protein. Seen here are 100,000 to 150,000 distinct CDR3 sequences, approximately 9.7% observed once, and the top ten hold 3% to 4%. Sequenced: blood, either unsorted or a sorted T cell fraction (not recorded which). These receptors were collected from a male donor with ankylosing spondylitis or in good health (not recorded which). Both conserved end residues are part of each CDR3. The order of the fields is CDR3 DNA, CDR3 protein, clone size, V gene, D gene, J gene. A D gene is named only where the DNA matches it firmly. The size of a clone is reported for some rows only, either as once, few or many, or as a class for expanded clones.

TGTGCCAGCGCCCCTGTGGGGGATGCCCCCGGGGAGCTGTTTTTT,CASAPVGDAPGELFF,.,TRBV6-2/TRBV6-3,.,TRBJ2-2
TGTGCCAGCAGTTTTCAGGGGCCCGGGGAGCTGTTTTTT,CASSFQGPGELFF,many,TRBV12-3/TRBV12-4,.,TRBJ2-2
TGCAGCGCAGAAAGTGGGGAGACCCAGTACTTC,CSAESGETQYF,many,TRBV29-1,.,TRBJ2-5
TGCAAAACCCACGTGGACACTGAAGCTTTCTTT,CKTHVDTEAFF,many,TRBV20-1,.,TRBJ1-1
TGTGCCAGCAGCCAAGATGCAGCGGGGAAGAGACGTGAGCAGTTCTTC,CASSQDAAGKRREQFF,many,TRBV3-1,TRBD2,TRBJ2-1
TGCAGCGTTGATAGGGGTGAGAACACTGAAGCTTTCTTT,CSVDRGENTEAFF,few,TRBV29-1,.,TRBJ1-1
TGTGCCAGCAGTTCCCGGGACAGGGGATCTCGGGAGACCCAGTACTTC,CASSSRDRGSRETQYF,.,TRBV27,TRBD1,TRBJ2-5
TGTGCCAGCAGCCGGGACAGGGCATATCAGCCCCAGCATTTT,CASSRDRAYQPQHF,few,TRBV6-2/TRBV6-3,TRBD1,TRBJ1-5
TGCAGTGCTAGTCTCTCAGGGGGAGGAAATGAGCAGTTCTTC,CSASLSGGGNEQFF,many,TRBV20-1,.,TRBJ2-1
TGTGCCAGCAGTTACACCAGGCCCCCGAGGCAAGAGACCCAGTACTTC,CASSYTRPPRQETQYF,.,TRBV6-2/TRBV6-3,.,TRBJ2-5
TGTGCCATCAGTGAGACAGGGGGCCTGAACACTGAAGCTTTCTTT,CAISETGGLNTEAFF,many,TRBV10-3,TRBD1,TRBJ1-1
TGCGCCAGCAGCTTGGGGGTCGGATTGAACACTGAAGCTTTCTTT,CASSLGVGLNTEAFF,many,TRBV5-1,.,TRBJ1-1
TGTGCCAGCAGCTTGACCATTTCCTACGAGCAGTACTTC,CASSLTISYEQYF,many,TRBV7-2,.,TRBJ2-7
TGTGCCAGCAGTGCAGGGACCAATGGGGGAGAAAAACTGTTTTTT,CASSAGTNGGEKLFF,many,TRBV6-1,.,TRBJ1-4
.,CASSFLETQYF,many,TRBV6-5,.,TRBJ2-5
TGCAGTGCTAGGTCGGGACGCTATAGCAATCAGCCCCAGCATTTT,CSARSGRYSNQPQHF,few,TRBV20-1,.,TRBJ1-5
TGCGCCAGCAGCCCTAGGACAGGAGCCTACGAGCAGTACTTC,CASSPRTGAYEQYF,many,TRBV4-1,TRBD1,TRBJ2-7
TGTGCCAGCAGCTTAGGTCTAGCGGGAGGGGCGGTTGAGCAGTTCTTC,CASSLGLAGGAVEQFF,.,TRBV7-2,TRBD2,TRBJ2-1
TGCGCCAGCAGCCAAGCACTGAAAGCGGGAGGGCCAAGGAATAATGAGCAGTTCTTC,CASSQALKAGGPRNNEQFF,.,TRBV4-3,TRBD2,TRBJ2-1
TGTGCCAGCTCCGGGACTAGCTTGTTTAGGAATGAGCAGTTCTTC,CASSGTSLFRNEQFF,few,TRBV9,TRBD2,TRBJ2-1
TGTGCCACCCGGGACTACCTCTCCTACAATGAGCAGTTCTTC,CATRDYLSYNEQFF,many,TRBV6-2/TRBV6-3,TRBD2,TRBJ2-1
TGCAGTGCTAGAGATTTCGACGGAACAAACAACTATGGCTACACCTTC,CSARDFDGTNNYGYTF,.,TRBV20-1,.,TRBJ1-2
TGTGCCAGCAGCCCCGTCAGGAGCGGACCAGGCCAGTACTTC,CASSPVRSGPGQYF,few,TRBV4-2,.,TRBJ2-5
TGTGCCAGCAGCCAAGGGGGCGGCTATGGCTACACCTTC,CASSQGGGYGYTF,few,TRBV7-3,TRBD1,TRBJ1-2
TGTGCCAGCAGTCTGCGGGGACCACCCTACGAGCAGTACTTC,CASSLRGPPYEQYF,many,TRBV28,.,TRBJ2-7
TGTGCCAGCAGCTTAGTCAGCGGGGAGTACAATGAGCAGTTCTTC,CASSLVSGEYNEQFF,few,TRBV7-2,TRBD2,TRBJ2-1
TGTGCCAGCAGCTTATTGTACCGAGCCAAAAACATTCAGTACTTC,CASSLLYRAKNIQYF,few,TRBV7-9,.,TRBJ2-4